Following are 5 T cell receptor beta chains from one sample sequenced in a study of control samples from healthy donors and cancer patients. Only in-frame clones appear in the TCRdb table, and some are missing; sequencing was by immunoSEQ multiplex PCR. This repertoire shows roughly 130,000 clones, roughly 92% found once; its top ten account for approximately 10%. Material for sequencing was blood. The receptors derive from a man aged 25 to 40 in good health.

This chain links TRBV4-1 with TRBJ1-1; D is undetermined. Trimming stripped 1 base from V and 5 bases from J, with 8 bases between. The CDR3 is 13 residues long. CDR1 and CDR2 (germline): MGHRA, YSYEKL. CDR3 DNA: TGCGCCAGCAGCCAAGTTTTCCAAACTGAAGCTTTCTTT. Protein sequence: CASSQVFQTEAFF.

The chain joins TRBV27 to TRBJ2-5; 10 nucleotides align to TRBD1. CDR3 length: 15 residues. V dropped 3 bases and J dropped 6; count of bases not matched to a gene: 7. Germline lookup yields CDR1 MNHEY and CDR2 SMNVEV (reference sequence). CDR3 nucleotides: TGTGCCAGCAGTTTTAGGGGACAGGGGATGAAGACCCAGTACTTC. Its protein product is CASSFRGQGMKTQYF.

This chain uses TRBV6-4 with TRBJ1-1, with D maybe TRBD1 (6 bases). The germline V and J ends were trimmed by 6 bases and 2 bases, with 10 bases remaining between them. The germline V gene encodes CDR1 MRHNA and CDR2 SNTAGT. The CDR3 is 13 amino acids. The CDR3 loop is CASREGGNTEAFF. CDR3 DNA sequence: TGTGCCAGCAGAGAAGGGGGTAACACTGAAGCTTTCTTT.

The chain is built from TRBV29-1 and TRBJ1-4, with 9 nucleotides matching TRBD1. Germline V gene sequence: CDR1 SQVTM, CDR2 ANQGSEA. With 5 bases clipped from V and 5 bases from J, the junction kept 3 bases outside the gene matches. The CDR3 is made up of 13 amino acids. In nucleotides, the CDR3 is TGCAGCGTTATGGGACAGGGAAATGAAAAACTGTTTTTT. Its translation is CSVMGQGNEKLFF.

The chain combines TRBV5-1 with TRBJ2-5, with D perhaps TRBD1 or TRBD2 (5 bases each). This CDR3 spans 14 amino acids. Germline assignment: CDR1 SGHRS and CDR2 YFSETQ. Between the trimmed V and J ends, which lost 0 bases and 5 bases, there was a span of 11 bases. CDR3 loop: CASSLEGRRETQYF. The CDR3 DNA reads TGCGCCAGCAGCTTGGAGGGGAGACGGGAGACCCAGTACTTC. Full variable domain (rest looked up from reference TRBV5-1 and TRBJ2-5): KAGVTQTPRYLIKTRGQQVTLSCSPISGHRSVSWYQQTPGQGLQFLFEYFSETQRNKGNFPGRFSGRQFSNSRSEMNVSTLELGDSALYLCASSLEGRRETQYFGPGTRLLVL.